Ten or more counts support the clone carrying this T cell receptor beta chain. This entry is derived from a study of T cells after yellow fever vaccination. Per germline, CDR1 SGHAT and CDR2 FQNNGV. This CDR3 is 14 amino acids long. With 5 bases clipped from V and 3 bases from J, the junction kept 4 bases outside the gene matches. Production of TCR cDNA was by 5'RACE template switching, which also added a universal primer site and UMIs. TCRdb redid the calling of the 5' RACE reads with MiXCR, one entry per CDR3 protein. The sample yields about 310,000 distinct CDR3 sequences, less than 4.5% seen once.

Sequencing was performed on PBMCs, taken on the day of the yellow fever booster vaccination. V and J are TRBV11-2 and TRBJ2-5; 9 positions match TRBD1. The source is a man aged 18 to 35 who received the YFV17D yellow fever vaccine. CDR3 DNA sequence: TGTGCCAGCAGCCCTAGGACAGGGGAAGAGACCCAGTACTTC. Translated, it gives CASSPRTGEETQYF.